Described below is a single T cell receptor (beta chain) sequence and its context. The sample is drawn from a study of cytomegalovirus exposure and HLA in healthy donors. Data came from immunoSEQ multiplex PCR; TCRdb stores just in-frame clones and leaves some out. The data contain hundreds of thousands of clones, about nine tenths of them singletons. This sequence was found in a woman in her late teens or twenties in good health and CMV-seropositive. Sequences were obtained from PBMCs.

This CDR3 is CASSPRESGRLSGYNEQFF. The CDR3 DNA follows: TGTGCCAGCTCACCACGCGAAAGCGGGAGATTATCGGGCTACAATGAGCAGTTCTTC. The chain joins TRBV18 to TRBJ2-1, with 8 bases identical to TRBD2. V was clipped by 1 base and J by 3 bases; unmatched bases: 14. This CDR3 comprises 19 residues. Germline V gene sequence: CDR1 KGHSH, CDR2 LQKENI. Together with reference TRBV18 and TRBJ2-1, the CDR3 gives the full variable domain: NAGVMQNPRHLVRRRGQEARLRCSPMKGHSHVYWYRQLPEEGLKFMVYLQKENIIDESGMPKERFSAEFPKEGPSILRIQQVVRGDSAAYFCASSPRESGRLSGYNEQFFGPGTRLTVL.